Below, 24 T cell receptor beta chains from the same sample are listed, as sequenced in a study of blood T cell repertoires in COVID-19. Sequenced by immunoSEQ multiplex PCR; TCRdb stores in-frame clones only, minus some. The sample comprises roughly 200,000 clones, around 85% of which are singletons, and approximately 8.9% rests with the top ten. The material sequenced was peripheral blood. These receptors all come from a woman aged 55 to 70 with acute or convalescent COVID-19.

The CDR3 DNA follows: TGCGCCAGCAGCCCGCGGACAGGGGAAGGCTACACCTTC. Residues: CASSPRTGEGYTF. The chain carries TRBV5-1 and TRBJ1-2; TRBD1 matches at 9 bases. This CDR3 contains 13 residues. V gave up 4 bases and J gave up 8 bases; unmatched junction bases: 6. Germline values: CDR1 SGHRS, CDR2 YFSETQ.

The CDR3 protein is CASSTRDYEDTQYF. CDR3 nucleotide sequence: TGTGCCAGTAGTACCCGGGACTATGAGGATACGCAGTATTTT. The chain links TRBV19 to TRBJ2-3; TRBD2 aligns across 7 bases. This CDR3 region has 14 residues. Per germline, CDR1 LNHDA and CDR2 SQIVND (reference sequence). V was pared by 4 bases and J by 6 bases, with 7 bases of the junction left unmatched.

The CDR3 bases are TGTGCCAGCCCCTCCAGGGTTCCCCCCTACGAGCAGTACTTC. Translated, it gives CASPSRVPPYEQYF. The chain combines TRBV6-5 with TRBJ2-7; tentative D call: TRBD1 (5 bases). With 8 bases removed from V and 2 bases from J, the gap between germline ends came to 16 bases. CDR1 MNHEY and CDR2 SVGAGI come from the germline V gene. The CDR3 loop spans 14 amino acids.

This chain connects TRBV4-2 to TRBJ1-4; maybe TRBD1 (6 bases). V was trimmed by 4 bases and J by 5 bases, leaving 14 bases between them. The CDR3 runs 15 residues. From germline, CDR1 is LGHNA and CDR2 YNFKEQ. The chain's CDR3 is CASSPSRQENEKLFF. CDR3 sequence (DNA): TGTGCCAGCAGCCCGAGCCGACAGGAAAATGAAAAACTGTTTTTT.

This chain joins TRBV21-1 and TRBJ1-2; TRBD1 reflects the table's D call only, with no check against the DNA. TRBV21-1 is a pseudogene locus. The CDR3 totals 17 residues. The CDR3: CASSPQATGYTSYGYTF. The CDR3 nucleotides are TGTGCCAGCAGCCCCCAGGCCACAGGGTATACGAGCTATGGCTACACCTTC.

This clone turned up a few times. The J gene is TRBJ1-2, the V gene TRBV25-1; maybe TRBD1 (6 bases). Germline assignment: CDR1 MGHDK and CDR2 SYGVNS. With 6 bases removed from V and 3 bases from J, the gap between germline ends came to 17 bases. This CDR3 contains 15 residues. CDR3 loop: CASSSRGALYYGYTF. For the CDR3, the DNA is TGTGCCAGCAGCAGCCGGGGGGCCCTATACTATGGCTACACCTTC.

V gene TRBV6-5 combines with J gene TRBJ1-2; 10 bases match TRBD1. The CDR3 has 15 residues. The J segment lost 7 bases and the V segment lost 4 bases, leaving 9 bases of the junction unmatched. Germline values: CDR1 MNHEY, CDR2 SVGAGI. CDR3 sequence reads: CASSSHLDRGVGYTF. The CDR3, as DNA: TGTGCCAGCAGTTCCCACCTGGACAGGGGGGTTGGCTACACCTTC.

The chain uses TRBV5-1 and TRBJ2-1, with 7 bases lining up with TRBD2. Germline V gene data show CDR1 as SGHRS and CDR2 as YFSETQ. CDR3 length: 14 amino acids. V was clipped by 4 bases and J by 3 bases; unmatched bases: 4. The CDR3 region is CASSRDYLYNEQFF. The CDR3, as DNA: TGCGCCAGCAGCCGGGACTATCTCTACAATGAGCAGTTCTTC.

The chain has TRBV5-1 and TRBJ2-2; tentatively, D is TRBD1 (7 bases). V was pared by 9 bases and J by 1 base, with 13 bases between. Germline V gene lookup returns CDR1 SGHRS and CDR2 YFSETQ. CDR3 size: 14 residues. The CDR3 region has the DNA TGCGCCACCGCGCAGGGGGGGAACACCGGGGAGCTGTTTTTT. This sequence encodes CATAQGGNTGELFF.

This clone was detected once. The rearrangement links TRBV27 to TRBJ1-2, with 7 positions matching TRBD1. Looked up from germline, CDR1 is MNHEY and CDR2 is SMNVEV (reference sequence). This CDR3 is 13 amino acids long. Trimming at V came to 1 base and at J to 8 bases, leaving 4 bases not matched to a gene. The CDR3 region has the DNA TGTGCCAGCAGTTTATGGCAGGGGGGCGGCTACACCTTC. Protein: CASSLWQGGGYTF.

This clone was observed once. This rearrangement joins TRBV2 to TRBJ2-1, with 7 bases matching TRBD2. The CDR3 contains 12 residues. Germline loops: CDR1 SNHLY, CDR2 FYNNEI. The junction had 10 bases not matched to a gene; V was cut back by 4 bases and J by 16 bases. CDR3 bases: TGTGCCAGCAGTGCGGCGCGGGAGAGATCCTTCTTC. This encodes CASSAARERSFF.

The V call is TRBV24-1, the J call TRBJ1-1; D not certain. Germline lookup yields CDR1 KGHDR and CDR2 SFDVKD. This CDR3 is built from 12 residues. V lost 3 bases to trimming and J lost 5 bases, with 6 bases between them. Written as DNA, the CDR3 is TGTGCCACCAGTGATCGGTCTACTGAAGCTTTCTTT. The encoded protein is CATSDRSTEAFF.

This sequence joins TRBV12-5 and TRBJ2-1; a weak D match, TRBD2 (5 bases). The CDR3 runs to 13 residues. Between the trimmed V and J ends, which lost 5 bases and 4 bases, there was a span of 9 bases. Germline CDR1 and CDR2: LGHNT and FRNRAP. The CDR3 loop is CASGPTNYNEQFF. As DNA, the CDR3 is TGTGCTAGTGGTCCGACTAATTACAATGAGCAGTTCTTC. Filled out from reference TRBV12-5 and TRBJ2-1, the complete variable domain reads DARVTQTPRHKVTEMGQEVTMRCQPILGHNTVFWYRQTMMQGLELLAYFRNRAPLDDSGMPKDRFSAEMPDATLATLKIQPSEPRDSAVYFCASGPTNYNEQFFGPGTRLTVL.

The chain joins TRBV28 to TRBJ1-1; D might be TRBD1 (6 bases). Germline V gene data show CDR1 as MDHEN and CDR2 as SYDVKM. Between the trimmed V and J ends, which lost 2 bases and 3 bases, there was a span of 13 bases. This CDR3 spans 15 amino acids. CDR3 region: CASSLTLRQDTEAFF. The CDR3 coding sequence is TGTGCCAGCAGTTTAACCCTTCGACAGGACACTGAAGCTTTCTTT.

J is TRBJ2-3 and V is TRBV6-5; a possible D gene is TRBD2 (5 bases). V lost 3 bases and J 4 bases, leaving 14 bases between the germline ends. The germline CDR1 and CDR2 sequences are MNHEY and SVGAGI. CDR3 length equals 15 residues. The CDR3 sequence is CASSYFGVASDTQYF. CDR3 in DNA: TGTGCCAGCAGTTATTTCGGAGTAGCGTCAGATACGCAGTATTTT.

This chain uses TRBV3-1 (or the pseudogene TRBV3-2) with TRBJ2-1, with D perhaps matching TRBD2 (5 bases). This CDR3 contains 12 residues. Germline loops: CDR1 LGHDT, CDR2 YNNKEL (reference sequence). The V end lost 3 bases, the J end lost 9 bases, and 9 bases lay between the germline ends. CDR3 residues: CASSHQGSEQFF. The CDR3, as DNA: TGTGCCAGCAGCCACCAAGGGAGTGAGCAGTTCTTC.

This chain links TRBV28 with TRBJ2-1; 10 positions match TRBD2. Germline trimming cut 6 bases from V and 4 bases from J; bases unmatched to any gene: 6. This CDR3 region has 15 residues. The germline V gene has CDR1 MDHEN and CDR2 SYDVKM. CDR3 DNA: TGTGCCAGCAGCCTAGCGGGAGTGAGTTACAATGAGCAGTTCTTC. It yields the protein CASSLAGVSYNEQFF.

A single count supports this clone. The chain joins TRBV5-1 to TRBJ2-1; 7 nucleotides line up with TRBD2. V shed 5 bases, J shed 4 bases, and the junction held 6 bases outside the gene matches. CDR1 SGHRS and CDR2 YFSETQ come from the germline V gene. This CDR3 has 14 amino acids. The CDR3, as DNA: TGCGCCAGCAGTGTTACTAGCGCGTACAATGAGCAGTTCTTC. Translated: CASSVTSAYNEQFF.

Here the CDR3 DNA reads TGTGCCAGCAGCTTGGGGCTCACGGGTACTGAAGCTTTCTTT. Amino acid sequence: CASSLGLTGTEAFF. V gene TRBV5-6 combines with J gene TRBJ1-1, with D unresolved. Per germline, CDR1 SGHDT and CDR2 YYEEEE. The CDR3 sequence is 14 residues long. V dropped 0 bases and J dropped 5 bases, with 11 bases sitting between them.

This chain uses TRBV18 with TRBJ2-3; D is possibly TRBD2 (5 bases). The CDR3 totals 16 residues. V was pared by 0 bases and J by 7 bases, with 17 bases between. Germline CDR1 KGHSH, CDR2 LQKENI. The DNA of the CDR3 is TGTGCCAGCTCACCACCCGAAAGCGGAAGGCTTAATACGCAGTATTTT. Its protein product is CASSPPESGRLNTQYF.

The gene calls are TRBV19 and TRBJ1-5; possible D gene TRBD1, 6 bases. In germline, CDR1 is LNHDA, CDR2 SQIVND (reference sequence). Trimming took 6 bases from V and 7 from J, leaving 16 bases between them. This CDR3 region has 14 residues. The CDR3 bases are TGTGCCAGTAGCCTAACAGGGTACAGACAGCCCCAGCATTTT. It yields the protein CASSLTGYRQPQHF.

The V gene is TRBV7-8, the J gene TRBJ2-7, with 9 bases that match TRBD2. V lost 1 base, J lost 6 bases, and 4 bases stayed unmatched. CDR3 length: 14 residues. CDR1 SGHVS and CDR2 FQNEAQ come from the germline V gene. The CDR3 DNA sequence: TGTGCCAGCAGCTTAGGCGGGAGGGGGCTCGAGCAGTACGTC. Translating gives CASSLGGRGLEQYV.

The CDR3 region is CASSERQGATEAFF. CDR3 nucleotides: TGTGCCAGCAGTGAAAGACAGGGGGCTACTGAAGCTTTCTTT. The chain couples TRBV2 to TRBJ1-1, with TRBD1 identical over 10 bases. This CDR3 has 14 residues. Losses at the gene ends were 2 bases for V and 5 bases for J; bases not matched to a gene: 2. Germline CDR1 and CDR2: SNHLY and FYNNEI.

This clone was detected only a few times. The chain recombines TRBV28 with TRBJ2-1; 11 positions match TRBD2. V lost 5 bases to trimming and J lost 3 bases; unmatched junction nucleotides: 6. CDR1 is MDHEN and CDR2 is SYDVKM in the germline V gene. The CDR3 has 16 residues. The CDR3 sequence: CASSPLAGGYYNEQFF. The CDR3 nucleotides read TGTGCCAGCAGTCCGCTAGCGGGAGGCTACTACAATGAGCAGTTCTTC.